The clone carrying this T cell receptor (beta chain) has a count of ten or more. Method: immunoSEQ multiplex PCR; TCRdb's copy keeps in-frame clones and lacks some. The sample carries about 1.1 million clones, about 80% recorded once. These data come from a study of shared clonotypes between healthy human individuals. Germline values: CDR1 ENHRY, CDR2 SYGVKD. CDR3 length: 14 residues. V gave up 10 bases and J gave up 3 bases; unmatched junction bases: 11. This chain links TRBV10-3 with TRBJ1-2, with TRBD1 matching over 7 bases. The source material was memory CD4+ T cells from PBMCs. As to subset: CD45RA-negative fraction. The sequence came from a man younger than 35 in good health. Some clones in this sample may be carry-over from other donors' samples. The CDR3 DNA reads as TGTGCCACCCGGGCAGGGGGGACTTACTATGGCTACACCTTC. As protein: CATRAGGTYYGYTF.